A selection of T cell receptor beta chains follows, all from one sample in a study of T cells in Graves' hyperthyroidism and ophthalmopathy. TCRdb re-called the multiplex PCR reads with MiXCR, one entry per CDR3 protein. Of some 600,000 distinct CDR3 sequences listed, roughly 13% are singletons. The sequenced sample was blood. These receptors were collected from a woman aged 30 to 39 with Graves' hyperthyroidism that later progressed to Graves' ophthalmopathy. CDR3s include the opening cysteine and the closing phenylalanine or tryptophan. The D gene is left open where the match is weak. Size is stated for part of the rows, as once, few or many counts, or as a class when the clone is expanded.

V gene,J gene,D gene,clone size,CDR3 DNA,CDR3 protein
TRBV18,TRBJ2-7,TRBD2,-,TGTGCCAGCTCCCAAGGACTAGCGGGAGTGGGGGAGCAGTACTTC,CASSQGLAGVGEQYF
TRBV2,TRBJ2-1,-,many,TGTGCCAGCAGTGAAGTCCCTAGATACAATGAGCAGTTCTTC,CASSEVPRYNEQFF
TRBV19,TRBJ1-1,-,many,TGTGCCAGTAGTGGGGGTTTTCGTGCGGGAACTGAAGCTTTCTTT,CASSGGFRAGTEAFF
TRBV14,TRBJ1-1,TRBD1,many,TGTGCCAGCAGCTTAAAGACAGGGTACACTGAAGCTTTCTTT,CASSLKTGYTEAFF
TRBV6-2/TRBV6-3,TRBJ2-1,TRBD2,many,TGTGCCAGCAGTTACTCGATGGGACTAGCGGGAGGGGATGAGCAGTTCTTC,CASSYSMGLAGGDEQFF
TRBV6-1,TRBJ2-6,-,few,TGTGCCAGCAAAGGGGAAGCTGGGGCCAACGTCCTGACTTTC,CASKGEAGANVLTF
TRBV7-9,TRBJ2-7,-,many,TGTGCCAGCAGCTTAGGGGCAGGGTTATACGAGCAGTACTTC,CASSLGAGLYEQYF
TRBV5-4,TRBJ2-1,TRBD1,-,TGTGCCAGCAGCGCCGCGGCAGGGGGCCCAAACAATGAGCAGTTCTTC,CASSAAAGGPNNEQFF
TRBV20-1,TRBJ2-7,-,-,TGCAGTGCTAGGGGACCAGGGGACGAGCAGTACTTC,CSARGPGDEQYF
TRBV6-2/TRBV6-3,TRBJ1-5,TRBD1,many,TGTGCCAGCAGTTACTCGCGAACCGGGACAGGGGATCAGCCCCAGCATTTT,CASSYSRTGTGDQPQHF
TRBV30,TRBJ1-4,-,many,TGTGCCTTGACGGGAGGGCCCGAAAAACTGTTTTTT,CALTGGPEKLFF
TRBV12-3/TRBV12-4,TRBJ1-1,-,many,TGTGCCAGCAGTTTGGCAGGGATAGCTTTCTTT,CASSLAGIAFF
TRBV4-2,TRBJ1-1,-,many,TGTGCCAGCAGCCAACAGGAGAACACTGAAGCTTTCTTT,CASSQQENTEAFF
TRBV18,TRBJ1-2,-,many,TGTGCCAGCTGGACGGACAGTAACTATGGCTACACCTTC,CASWTDSNYGYTF
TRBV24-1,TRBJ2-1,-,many,TGTGCCACCAGCCTCCGCAATGAGCAGTTCTTC,CATSLRNEQFF
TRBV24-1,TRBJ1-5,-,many,TGCACCAAAGGGAGCAATCAGCCCCAGCATTTT,CTKGSNQPQHF
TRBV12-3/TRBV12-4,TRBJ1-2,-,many,TGTGCCAGCAGCGCTCATAGGTCCCCCTATGGCTACACCTTC,CASSAHRSPYGYTF
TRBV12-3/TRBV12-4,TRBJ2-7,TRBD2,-,TGTGCCAGCAGGCTGGGACTAGCGGACGAGCAGTACTTC,CASRLGLADEQYF
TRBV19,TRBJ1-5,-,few,TGTGCCAGTATTGGCCTAAAAGGGAGCAATCAGCCCCAGCATTTT,CASIGLKGSNQPQHF
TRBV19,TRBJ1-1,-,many,TGTGCCAGTAGTGTCAGAGGGCTCCCTACGACCAATAGTGGGGAAGCTTTCTTT,CASSVRGLPTTNSGEAFF
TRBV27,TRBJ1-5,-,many,TGTGCCAGCAGTTTATCGGCGAGGGGAAATCAGCCCCAGCATTTT,CASSLSARGNQPQHF
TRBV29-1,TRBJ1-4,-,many,TGCAGCGTCGCTGGGCGCCTCAATGAAAAACTGTTTTTT,CSVAGRLNEKLFF
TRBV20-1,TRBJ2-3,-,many,TGCAGTGCTAGAGATAGGGAGCGCTTCACAGATACGCAGTATTTT,CSARDRERFTDTQYF
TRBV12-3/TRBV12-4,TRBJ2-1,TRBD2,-,TGTGCCAGCCGGACTAGCGGGATCAATGAGCAGTTCTTC,CASRTSGINEQFF
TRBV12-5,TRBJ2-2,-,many,TGTGCTAGTATAGGGACCGGGGAGCTGTTTTTT,CASIGTGELFF
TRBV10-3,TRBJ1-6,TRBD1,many,TGTGCCTCTCAGGGACAGGGGGTTAATTCACCCCTCCACTTT,CASQGQGVNSPLHF
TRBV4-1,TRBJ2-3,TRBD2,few,TGCGCCAGCAGCCAAGAGGGGACTAGCGACACAGATACGCAGTATTTT,CASSQEGTSDTDTQYF
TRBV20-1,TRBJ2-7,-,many,TGCAGTGCCCTCGGGGTAGCCTACGAGCAGTACTTC,CSALGVAYEQYF
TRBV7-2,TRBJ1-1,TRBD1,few,TGTGCCAGCAGCTTAGGACAGGGGGCGAATCCGAAAGCTTTCTTT,CASSLGQGANPKAFF
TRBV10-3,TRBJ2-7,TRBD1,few,TGTGCCATCAGTCAAAACACAGGGGCCCCCTACGAGCAGTACTTC,CAISQNTGAPYEQYF
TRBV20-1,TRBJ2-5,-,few,TGCAGTGCTAGTGGCAGTCAAGAGACCCAGTACTTC,CSASGSQETQYF
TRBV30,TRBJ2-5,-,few,TGTGCCTGGAGTCCAGGGAACAGTGCAGAGACCCAGTACTTC,CAWSPGNSAETQYF
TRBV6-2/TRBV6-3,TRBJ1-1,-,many,TGTGCCAGCAGTGATGGACACGAAGCTTTCTTT,CASSDGHEAFF
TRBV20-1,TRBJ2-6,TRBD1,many,TGCAGTGCTAGAGAAGACAGGGGGCATGGGGCCAACGTCCTGACTTTC,CSAREDRGHGANVLTF
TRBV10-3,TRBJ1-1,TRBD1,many,TGTGCCATCAGTGAGGGGGCAGGGGGAACTGAAGCTTTCTTT,CAISEGAGGTEAFF
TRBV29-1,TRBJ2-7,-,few,TGCAGCGTTGAAGATAAACGTGCCCCCTCCTACGAGCAGTACTTC,CSVEDKRAPSYEQYF
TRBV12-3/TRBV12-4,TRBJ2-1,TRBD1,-,TGTGCCAGCAGTCCCGGACAGGACTCTTACAATGAGCAGTTCTTC,CASSPGQDSYNEQFF
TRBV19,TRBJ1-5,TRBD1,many,TGTGCCAGTAGTATACCGACAGGGGTAGACCAGCCCCAGCATTTT,CASSIPTGVDQPQHF
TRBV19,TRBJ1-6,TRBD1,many,TGTGCCAGCCATTCCGGGACAGAAAATTCACCCCTCCACTTT,CASHSGTENSPLHF
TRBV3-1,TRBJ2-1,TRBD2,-,TGTGCCAGCAGCCTATCCCGGACTAGCGATGAGCAGTTCTTC,CASSLSRTSDEQFF
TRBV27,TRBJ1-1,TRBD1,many,TGTGCCAGCAGTCCCCGACAGGGGATAGCTTTCTTT,CASSPRQGIAFF
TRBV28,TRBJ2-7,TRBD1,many,TGTGCCAGCAGTTTTGACAGGGTAACTTTCTTGTCCTCCTACGAGCAGTACTTC,CASSFDRVTFLSSYEQYF
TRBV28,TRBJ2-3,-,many,TGTGCCAGCAGTCCCGGAGGGCAGGAAGATACGCAGTATTTT,CASSPGGQEDTQYF
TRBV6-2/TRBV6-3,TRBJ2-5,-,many,TGTGCCAGCAGCACCCCCAAAGAGACCCAGTACTTC,CASSTPKETQYF
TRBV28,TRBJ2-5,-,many,TGTGCCAGCAGCAATCCACAGCTGGAGACCCAGTACTTC,CASSNPQLETQYF
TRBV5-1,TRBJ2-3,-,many,TGCGCCAGCAGCATGGACGGGGTCACAGATACGCAGTATTTT,CASSMDGVTDTQYF
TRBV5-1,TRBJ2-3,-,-,TGCGCCAGCAGCTTTGACAGGAGCACAGATACGCAGTATTTT,CASSFDRSTDTQYF
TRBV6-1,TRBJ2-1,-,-,TGTGCCAGCATTAGGTTCACTGACAATGAGCAGTTCTTC,CASIRFTDNEQFF
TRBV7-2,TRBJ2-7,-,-,TGTGCCAGCAGCCACCCTTCGAACGAGCAGTACTTC,CASSHPSNEQYF